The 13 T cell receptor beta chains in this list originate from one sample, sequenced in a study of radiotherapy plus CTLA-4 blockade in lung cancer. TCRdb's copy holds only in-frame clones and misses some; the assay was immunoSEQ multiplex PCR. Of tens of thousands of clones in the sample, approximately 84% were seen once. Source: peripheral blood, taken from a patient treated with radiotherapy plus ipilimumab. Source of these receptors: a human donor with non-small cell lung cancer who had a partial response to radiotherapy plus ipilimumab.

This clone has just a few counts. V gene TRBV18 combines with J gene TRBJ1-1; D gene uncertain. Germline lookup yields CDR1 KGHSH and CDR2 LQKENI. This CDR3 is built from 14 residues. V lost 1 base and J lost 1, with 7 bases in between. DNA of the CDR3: TGTGCCAGCTCACCACAACGGGAGAACACTGAAGCTTTCTTT. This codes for CASSPQRENTEAFF.

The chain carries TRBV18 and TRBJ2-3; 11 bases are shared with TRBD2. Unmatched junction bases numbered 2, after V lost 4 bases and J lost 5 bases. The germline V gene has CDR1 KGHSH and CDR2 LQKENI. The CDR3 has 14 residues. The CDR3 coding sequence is TGTGCCAGCTCACAAACTAGCGGGAGAGATACGCAGTATTTT. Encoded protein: CASSQTSGRDTQYF.

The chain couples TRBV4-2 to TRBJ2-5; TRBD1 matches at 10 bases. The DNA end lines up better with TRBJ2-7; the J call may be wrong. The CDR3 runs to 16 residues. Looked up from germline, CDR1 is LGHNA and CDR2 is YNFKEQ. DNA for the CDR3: TGTGCCAGCAGCCAAGATAGGACAGGGGGTGCCTACGAGCAGTACTTC. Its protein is CASSQDRTGGAYEQYF.

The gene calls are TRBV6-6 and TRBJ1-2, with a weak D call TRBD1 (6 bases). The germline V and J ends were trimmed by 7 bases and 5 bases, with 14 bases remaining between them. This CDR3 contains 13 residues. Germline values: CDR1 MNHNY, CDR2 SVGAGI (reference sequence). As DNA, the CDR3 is TGTGCCAGCATTGCCCCGGACAGATATGGCTACACCTTC. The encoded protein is CASIAPDRYGYTF.

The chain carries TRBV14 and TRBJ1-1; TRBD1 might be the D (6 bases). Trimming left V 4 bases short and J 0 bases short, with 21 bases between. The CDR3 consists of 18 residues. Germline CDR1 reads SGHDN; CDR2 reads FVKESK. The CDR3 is CASSLLVRRQGMNTEAFF. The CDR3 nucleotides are TGTGCCAGCAGCCTTCTCGTTCGACGTCAGGGGATGAACACTGAAGCTTTCTTT.

The CDR3 is CASSTRGAGELFF. CDR3 DNA sequence: TGTGCCAGCAGTACGCGGGGGGCAGGGGAGCTGTTTTTT. This rearrangement joins TRBV7-9 to TRBJ2-2; 8 nucleotides agree with TRBD2. The trim removed 6 bases at V and 8 bases at J, leaving 5 bases unmatched. There are 13 residues in the CDR3. Germline assignment: CDR1 SEHNR and CDR2 FQNEAQ (reference sequence).

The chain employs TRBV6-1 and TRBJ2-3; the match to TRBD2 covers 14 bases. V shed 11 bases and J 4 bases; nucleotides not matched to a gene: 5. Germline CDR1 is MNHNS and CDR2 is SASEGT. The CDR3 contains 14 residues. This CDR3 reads CACQGLAGADTQYF. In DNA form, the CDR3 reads TGTGCCTGCCAGGGACTAGCGGGGGCAGATACGCAGTATTTT.

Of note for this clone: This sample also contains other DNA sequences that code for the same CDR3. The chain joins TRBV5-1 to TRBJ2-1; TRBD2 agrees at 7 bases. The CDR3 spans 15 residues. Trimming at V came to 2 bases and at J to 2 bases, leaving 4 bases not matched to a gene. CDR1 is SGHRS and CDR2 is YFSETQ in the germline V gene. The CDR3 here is CASSFGGSTYNEQFF. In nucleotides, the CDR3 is TGCGCCAGCAGCTTCGGCGGGAGCACCTACAATGAGCAGTTCTTC.

CDR3 nucleotides: TGTGCCAGCTGCCGTCGGACTAGCCTCAATGAGCAGTTCTTC. Amino acid sequence: CASCRRTSLNEQFF. V and J are TRBV13 and TRBJ2-1, with TRBD2 identical over 8 bases. The CDR3 loop spans 14 amino acids. The junction had 9 bases not matched to a gene; V was cut back by 8 bases and J by 6 bases. The germline V gene has CDR1 PRHDT and CDR2 FYEKMQ (reference sequence).

The CDR3 reads CASSSPPTEAFF. CDR3 sequence (DNA): TGTGCCAGCAGTTCTCCCCCTACTGAAGCTTTCTTT. The chain carries TRBV28 and TRBJ1-1, with no clear D. This CDR3 contains 12 residues. Germline V gene data show CDR1 as MDHEN and CDR2 as SYDVKM. The V end lost 4 bases, the J end lost 5 bases, and 8 bases lay between the germline ends.

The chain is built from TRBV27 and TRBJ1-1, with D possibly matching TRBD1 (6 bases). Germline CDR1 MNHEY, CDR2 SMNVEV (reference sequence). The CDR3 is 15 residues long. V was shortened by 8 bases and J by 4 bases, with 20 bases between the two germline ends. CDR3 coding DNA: TGTGCCAGCCCAGCCCCGGCAGGGGAGGGCACTGAAGCTTTCTTT. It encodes CASPAPAGEGTEAFF.

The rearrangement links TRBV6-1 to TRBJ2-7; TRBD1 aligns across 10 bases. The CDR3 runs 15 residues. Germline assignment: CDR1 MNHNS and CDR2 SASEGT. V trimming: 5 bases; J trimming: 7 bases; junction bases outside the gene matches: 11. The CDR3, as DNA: TGTGCCAGCAGTCCCGGGACAGGGGTTACGGGGGAGCAGTACGTC. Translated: CASSPGTGVTGEQYV.

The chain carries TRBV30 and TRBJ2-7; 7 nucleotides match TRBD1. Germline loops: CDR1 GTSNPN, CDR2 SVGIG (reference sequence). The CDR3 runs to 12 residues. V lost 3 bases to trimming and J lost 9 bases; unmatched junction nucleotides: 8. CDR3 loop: CAWSRRGPRQYF. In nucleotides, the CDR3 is TGTGCCTGGAGCCGTAGGGGGCCACGGCAGTACTTC.